Each of the 19 T cell receptor beta chains below was sequenced from the same sample in a study of cytomegalovirus exposure and HLA in healthy donors. Sequencing was performed with immunoSEQ multiplex PCR; in TCRdb, only in-frame clones are kept and a portion is missing. The sample consists of 150,000 to 200,000 clones, 85% to 90% of them appearing once. Sequenced material: PBMCs. Every receptor here comes from a man between 18 and 35 years old in good health and CMV-seropositive.

DNA for the CDR3: TGTGCCAGCAGCTTGGGGCTAGCGGGAGGCACAGATACGCAGTATTTT. As protein: CASSLGLAGGTDTQYF. V usage is TRBV5-6 and J usage is TRBJ2-3, with TRBD2 matching over 10 bases. The CDR3 has 16 residues. CDR1 and CDR2 from the germline V gene are SGHDT and YYEEEE. V trimming: 0 bases; J trimming: 1 base; junction bases outside the gene matches: 2.

V and J are TRBV7-2 and TRBJ1-1; 12 nucleotides agree with TRBD1. Germline V gene lookup returns CDR1 SGHTA and CDR2 FQGNSA. The CDR3 totals 16 residues. The V and J ends lost 5 bases and 4 bases, in that order; junction bases with no gene match: 8. CDR3 sequence (DNA): TGTGCCAGCAGCCCTAAGGGACAGGGGGCCCCCACTGAAGCTTTCTTT. This codes for CASSPKGQGAPTEAFF.

In this sample, this clone turned up once. V is TRBV5-1 and J is TRBJ2-3, with 10 bases that match TRBD2. The CDR3 covers 15 residues. V gave up 4 bases and J gave up 4 bases; unmatched junction bases: 6. Germline-derived CDR1 and CDR2 are SGHRS and YFSETQ. CDR3 loop: CASSTTSGTADTQYF. For the CDR3, the DNA is TGCGCCAGCAGCACTACTAGCGGGACTGCAGATACGCAGTATTTT.

The chain has TRBV7-3 and TRBJ2-1; 8 positions match TRBD1. This CDR3 comprises 15 residues. V trimming: 5 bases; J trimming: 0 bases; junction bases outside the gene matches: 3. The germline gives CDR1 SGHTA, CDR2 FQGTGA. In DNA, the CDR3 is TGTGCCAGCAGCGCCGACAGGGGCTCCTACAATGAGCAGTTCTTC. Translating it yields CASSADRGSYNEQFF.

The rearrangement joins TRBV28 to TRBJ2-1; 7 positions match TRBD1. Trimming at V came to 5 bases and at J to 6 bases, leaving 10 bases not matched to a gene. CDR3 length: 15 residues. From germline, CDR1 is MDHEN and CDR2 SYDVKM. As DNA, the CDR3 is TGTGCCAGCAGTACTCGACAGGGTGGAGTCAATGAGCAGTTCTTC. Amino acids: CASSTRQGGVNEQFF.

J is TRBJ2-2 and V is TRBV11-2; 7 bases match TRBD1. Germline CDR1 reads SGHAT; CDR2 reads FQNNGV. Germline trimming cut 5 bases from V and 2 bases from J; bases unmatched to any gene: 5. The CDR3 length is 15 residues. The CDR3 region is CASSGRDRNTGELFF. The CDR3 DNA follows: TGTGCCAGCAGCGGCCGGGACAGAAACACCGGGGAGCTGTTTTTT. The full variable domain, with the rest looked up from reference TRBV11-2 and TRBJ2-2, is EAGVAQSPRYKIIEKRQSVAFWCNPISGHATLYWYQQILGQGPKLLIQFQNNGVVDDSQLPKDRFSAERLKGVDSTLKIQPAKLEDSAVYLCASSGRDRNTGELFFGEGSRLTVL.

In DNA, the CDR3 is TGTGCCAGCAGCTTAGAAGGAGCAGGGATGTACGAGCAGTACTTC. It translates to CASSLEGAGMYEQYF. The genes are TRBV11-3 and TRBJ2-7; D is possibly TRBD1 (5 bases). Germline CDR1 is SGHNT and CDR2 is YENEEA. V was shortened by 0 bases and J by 4 bases, with 13 bases between the two germline ends. The CDR3 has 15 amino acids.

The rearrangement uses TRBV6-4 and TRBJ2-2; D is unresolved. V was trimmed by 5 bases and J by 0 bases, leaving 16 bases between them. The CDR3 loop spans 17 amino acids. Germline V lookup: CDR1 MRHNA, CDR2 SNTAGT. The CDR3 loop is CASSRTPETSNTGELFF. The CDR3 coding sequence is TGTGCCAGCAGTAGAACCCCCGAGACATCGAACACCGGGGAGCTGTTTTTT.

The rearrangement uses TRBV5-1 and TRBJ1-1; no clear D gene. Trimming left V 4 bases short and J 0 bases short, with 13 bases between. This CDR3 has 15 residues. Germline V gene sequence: CDR1 SGHRS, CDR2 YFSETQ. CDR3 in amino acids: CASSPGSSMNTEAFF. As DNA, the CDR3 is TGCGCCAGCAGCCCCGGGTCTTCTATGAACACTGAAGCTTTCTTT.

This chain joins TRBV10-3 and TRBJ2-7; 13 bases agree with TRBD2. The germline CDR1 and CDR2 sequences are ENHRY and SYGVKD. The CDR3 covers 13 residues. V trimming: 4 bases; J trimming: 6 bases; junction bases outside the gene matches: 0. CDR3: CAISGTSGSEQYF. As DNA, the CDR3 is TGTGCCATCAGTGGGACTAGCGGGAGCGAGCAGTACTTC.

This chain links TRBV5-4 with TRBJ2-1; D is ambiguous. Germline CDR1 and CDR2: SGHNT and YYREEE (reference sequence). The ends were cut back, 0 bases at V and 0 bases at J, with 10 bases in the middle. This CDR3 spans 16 amino acids. Written as DNA, the CDR3 is TGTGCCAGCAGCTTGGGACATCAGAGCTCCTACAATGAGCAGTTCTTC. It specifies CASSLGHQSSYNEQFF. Full variable domain (missing parts from reference TRBV5-4 and TRBJ2-1): ETGVTQSPTHLIKTRGQQVTLRCSSQSGHNTVSWYQQALGQGPQFIFQYYREEENGRGNFPPRFSGLQFPNYSSELNVNALELDDSALYLCASSLGHQSSYNEQFFGPGTRLTVL.

V usage is TRBV6-5 and J usage is TRBJ2-7; no firm D call. The CDR3 length is 12 residues. The germline V gene encodes CDR1 MNHEY and CDR2 SVGAGI. Trimming pared 8 bases from V and 1 base from J, leaving 9 bases between. In DNA form, the CDR3 reads TGTGCCAGCCGCGACTTGTCCTACGAGCAGTACTTC. The encoded protein is CASRDLSYEQYF.

The chain carries TRBV6-5 and TRBJ2-7, with D perhaps TRBD1 (5 bases). The germline CDR1 and CDR2 sequences are MNHEY and SVGAGI. V lost 6 bases and J lost 2, with 14 bases in between. CDR3 length: 14 amino acids. CDR3 protein: CASRDTPETYEQYF. The CDR3 DNA follows: TGTGCCAGCAGGGACACCCCGGAGACCTACGAGCAGTACTTC.

The rearrangement uses TRBV20-1 and TRBJ1-2; D is unclear. Germline lookup yields CDR1 DFQATT and CDR2 SNEGSKA (reference sequence). V lost 5 bases and J 4 bases, leaving 8 bases between the germline ends. The CDR3 totals 11 residues. CDR3 nucleotides: TGCAGTGCTGGGCCGATCTATGGCTACACCTTC. The encoded protein is CSAGPIYGYTF.

The chain carries TRBV2 and TRBJ2-3; 8 nucleotides agree with TRBD2. The germline V gene has CDR1 SNHLY and CDR2 FYNNEI. J was trimmed by 4 bases and V by 8 bases; bases with no gene match: 8. CDR3 length: 14 amino acids. The CDR3 protein is CASGPAGAPDTQYF. CDR3 bases: TGTGCCAGCGGCCCAGCGGGAGCTCCAGATACGCAGTATTTT.

This chain joins TRBV7-3 and TRBJ2-1; 8 nucleotides align to TRBD2. Per germline, CDR1 SGHTA and CDR2 FQGTGA. V was pared by 0 bases and J by 13 bases, with 5 bases of the junction left unmatched. The CDR3 runs to 13 residues. The CDR3 loop is CASSLTAGLEQFF. In nucleotides, the CDR3 is TGTGCCAGCAGCTTAACCGCGGGACTAGAACAGTTCTTC.

The chain links TRBV15 to TRBJ2-7, with 9 bases fitting TRBD2. CDR3 length: 18 residues. Germline V gene data show CDR1 as LNHNV and CDR2 as YYDKDF (reference sequence). V was pared by 0 bases and J by 4 bases, with 13 bases of the junction left unmatched. The CDR3: CATSRDGGRREGRYEQYF. As DNA, the CDR3 is TGTGCCACCAGCAGAGATGGTGGTAGGCGGGAGGGCCGGTACGAGCAGTACTTC. Combining the CDR3 with reference TRBV15 and TRBJ2-7 gives the whole variable domain DAMVIQNPRYQVTQFGKPVTLSCSQTLNHNVMYWYQQKSSQAPKLLFHYYDKDFNNEADTPDNFQSRRPNTSFCFLDIRSPGLGDTAMYLCATSRDGGRREGRYEQYFGPGTRLTVT.

This chain uses TRBV29-1 with TRBJ2-1; 7 bases agree with TRBD2. V trimming: 8 bases; J trimming: 1 base; junction bases outside the gene matches: 5. The CDR3 covers 13 residues. Germline V gene lookup returns CDR1 SQVTM and CDR2 ANQGSEA. CDR3 region: CSLTSESYNEQFF. As DNA, the CDR3 is TGCAGCCTTACTAGCGAATCCTACAATGAGCAGTTCTTC.

In its sample, this clone was seen a few times. The chain is built from TRBV27 and TRBJ2-7; 9 nucleotides match TRBD1. The CDR3 is 14 residues long. The germline CDR1 and CDR2 sequences are MNHEY and SMNVEV (reference sequence). V lost 5 bases, J lost 6 bases, and 8 bases stayed unmatched. CDR3 in amino acids: CASSTLGGQGEQYF. As DNA, the CDR3 is TGTGCCAGCAGTACCCTGGGGGGACAGGGCGAGCAGTACTTC.